The 17 T cell receptor beta chains reported below all come from one sample, sequenced in a study of beta chain features in type 1 diabetes. The whole isolated RNA underwent reverse transcription, so sequencing captured expressed TCRB transcripts. TCRdb's table, derived via immunoSEQ multiplex PCR, lists solely in-frame clones and lacks some. Of 250,000 to 300,000 clones in the sample, around 15% are singletons; the top ten hold over 0.015%. Study-wide findings and caveats: Significant though moderate, a shortening of TCRB CDR3s appeared in all four CD4+ subsets of Type 1 diabetes patients.

These TCRs are of unknown antigen specificity. The source material was naive CD4+ T cells from blood. All receptors come from a man younger than 45 with type 1 diabetes.

This sequence joins TRBV5-1 and TRBJ2-4, with 7 bases that match TRBD2. After removal of 0 bases from V and 5 bases from J, the junction contained 5 bases not matched to a gene. From germline, CDR1 is SGHRS and CDR2 YFSETQ. There are 15 residues in the CDR3. The DNA of the CDR3 is TGCGCCAGCAGCTTGGCGGCGGCGGGAGAAAACATTCAGTACTTC. Translation: CASSLAAAGENIQYF.

This chain uses TRBV5-6 with TRBJ2-7; 10 bases line up with TRBD2. The CDR3 is 15 residues long. J lost 7 bases, V lost 1 base, and 8 bases had no gene match. CDR1 is SGHDT and CDR2 is YYEEEE in the germline V gene. The CDR3 coding sequence is TGTGCCAGCAGCTTGTGGAGTCTAGCGGGAGTAGAGCAGTACTTC. Translating gives CASSLWSLAGVEQYF. Full variable domain (remainder filled in from reference TRBV5-6 and TRBJ2-7): DAGVTQSPTHLIKTRGQQVTLRCSPKSGHDTVSWYQQALGQGPQFIFQYYEEEERQRGNFPDRFSGHQFPNYSSELNVNALLLGDSALYLCASSLWSLAGVEQYFGPGTRLTVT.

The V and J genes are TRBV7-9 and TRBJ2-7; D gene ambiguous. The V and J ends lost 3 bases and 6 bases respectively, with 15 bases between them. The germline CDR1 and CDR2 sequences are SEHNR and FQNEAQ (reference sequence). The CDR3 sequence is 14 residues long. The CDR3 here is CASSFVSESLEQYF. DNA for the CDR3: TGTGCCAGCAGCTTTGTTTCCGAGTCCCTCGAGCAGTACTTC.

This clone has just a few counts. V and J are TRBV4-1 and TRBJ2-1; the match to TRBD2 covers 12 bases. The trim removed 4 bases at V and 10 bases at J, leaving 11 bases unmatched. The CDR3 loop spans 16 amino acids. CDR1 and CDR2 (germline): MGHRA, YSYEKL. The CDR3 loop reads CASSPGHPLAGGEQFF. In DNA, the CDR3 is TGCGCCAGCAGCCCGGGACACCCGCTAGCGGGAGGGGAGCAGTTCTTC.

This clone was seen a handful of times. The chain carries TRBV29-1 and TRBJ2-7, with 7 bases lining up with TRBD1. V lost 5 bases, J lost 3 bases, and 10 bases stayed unmatched. The CDR3 is 14 residues long. Germline CDR1 and CDR2: SQVTM and ANQGSEA. This CDR3 is CSVTTGTSFYEQYF. The DNA of the CDR3 is TGCAGCGTTACGACAGGGACCTCGTTCTACGAGCAGTACTTC.

CDR3 protein: CASSVTSGSDEQYF. For the CDR3, the DNA is TGTGCCAGCAGCGTAACTAGCGGGAGTGACGAGCAGTACTTC. V and J are TRBV9 and TRBJ2-7; the match to TRBD2 covers 11 bases. With 1 base clipped from V and 5 bases from J, the junction kept 2 bases outside the gene matches. From germline, CDR1 is SGDLS and CDR2 YYNGEE. CDR3 length: 14 residues. The whole variable domain, remainder taken from reference TRBV9 and TRBJ2-7, is DSGVTQTPKHLITATGQRVTLRCSPRSGDLSVYWYQQSLDQGLQFLIQYYNGEERAKGNILERFSAQQFPDLHSELNLSSLELGDSALYFCASSVTSGSDEQYFGPGTRLTVT.

The CDR3: CSAQDWGRTDTQYF. For the CDR3, the DNA is TGCAGCGCCCAGGACTGGGGGAGGACAGATACGCAGTATTTT. V usage is TRBV29-1 and J usage is TRBJ2-3, with D possibly matching TRBD2 (6 bases). Per the germline V gene, CDR1 is SQVTM and CDR2 is ANQGSEA. V gave up 7 bases and J gave up 3 bases, with 17 bases separating them. CDR3 length: 14 amino acids.

V usage is TRBV29-1 and J usage is TRBJ2-1; D might be TRBD1 (5 bases). The germline V gene encodes CDR1 SQVTM and CDR2 ANQGSEA. The CDR3 contains 15 residues. The ends were cut back, 5 bases at V and 3 bases at J, with 17 bases in the middle. The CDR3 DNA sequence: TGCAGCGTTTCTTCGGGCAAAAGGGGCTACAATGAGCAGTTCTTC. Amino acid sequence: CSVSSGKRGYNEQFF.

The V and J genes are TRBV6-5 and TRBJ1-2; 7 bases match TRBD1. Germline loops: CDR1 MNHEY, CDR2 SVGAGI. Germline trimming cut 6 bases from V and 2 bases from J; bases unmatched to any gene: 3. The CDR3 length is 13 residues. The CDR3 here is CASRVTGNYGYTF. CDR3 coding DNA: TGTGCCAGCAGGGTGACAGGGAACTATGGCTACACCTTC.

This clone occurred a few times. The CDR3 DNA reads as TGTGCCAGCATTCAATCCGGGACAGCGAACACTGAAGCTTTCTTT. Translation gives CASIQSGTANTEAFF. This chain joins TRBV28 and TRBJ1-1; TRBD1 matches 7 bases. This CDR3 comprises 15 residues. The V and J ends lost 7 bases and 1 base, in that order; junction bases with no gene match: 9. CDR1 MDHEN and CDR2 SYDVKM come from the germline V gene.

The chain recombines TRBV6-6 with TRBJ2-3; 7 positions agree with TRBD2. CDR1 is MNHNY, CDR2 SVGAGI, per germline (reference sequence). V lost 8 bases and J lost 6; bases outside the gene matches: 5. The CDR3 spans 12 residues. In DNA, the CDR3 is TGTGCCAGCGGAGCGGGACTCGATACGCAGTATTTT. Translated: CASGAGLDTQYF.

The genes are TRBV29-1 and TRBJ2-5, with a tentative D call TRBD1 (5 bases). Germline V gene lookup returns CDR1 SQVTM and CDR2 ANQGSEA. Trimming removed 6 bases from V and 2 bases from J, with 19 bases in between. This CDR3 region has 15 residues. The DNA for the CDR3 is TGCAGCGTCTCTTACCTAGGGGTTACACAAGAGACCCAGTACTTC. It encodes CSVSYLGVTQETQYF.

This clone was detected a few times. The chain links TRBV7-9 to TRBJ2-2; 9 bases line up with TRBD1. CDR1 is SEHNR, CDR2 FQNEAQ, per germline (reference sequence). The CDR3 is 16 residues long. J gave up 1 base and V 4 bases, and 4 bases lay outside the gene matches. In DNA, the CDR3 is TGTGCCAGCAGCTCGAGGACAGGGGTGAACACCGGGGAGCTGTTTTTT. Translation: CASSSRTGVNTGELFF.

The J gene is TRBJ1-5, the V gene TRBV28; 7 bases map to TRBD1. The CDR3 has 13 residues. Germline CDR1 reads MDHEN; CDR2 reads SYDVKM. The V gene end was trimmed by 2 bases and the J gene end by 5 bases; junction bases not matched to a gene: 0. This chain's CDR3 is CASSLDRDQPQHF. CDR3 nucleotide sequence: TGTGCCAGCAGTTTAGACAGGGATCAGCCCCAGCATTTT.

This clone was counted only a few times. This chain uses TRBV30 with TRBJ1-3; D gene unclear. This CDR3 spans 14 amino acids. In germline, CDR1 is GTSNPN, CDR2 SVGIG (reference sequence). The chain's CDR3 is CALDPPGGGNTIYF. The CDR3 nucleotides are TGTGCGTTAGACCCTCCGGGAGGAGGAAACACCATATATTTT. Variable domain in full (rest from reference TRBV30 and TRBJ1-3): SQTIHQWPATLVQPVGSPLSLECTVEGTSNPNLYWYRQAAGRGLQLLFYSVGIGQISSEVPQNLSASRPQDRQFILSSKKLLLSDSGFYLCALDPPGGGNTIYFGEGSWLTVV.

The genes are TRBV6-5 and TRBJ2-7; the D is unclear. Trimming shortened V by 2 bases and J by 2 bases, and 10 bases separated the two germline ends. This CDR3 has 14 residues. Germline CDR1 reads MNHEY; CDR2 reads SVGAGI. CDR3 region: CASSYGGEAYEQYF. The CDR3 region has the DNA TGTGCCAGCAGTTACGGCGGAGAAGCCTACGAGCAGTACTTC.

This clone has only a few counts. The chain carries TRBV30 and TRBJ1-5; no firm D call. The CDR3 consists of 13 residues. In germline, CDR1 is GTSNPN, CDR2 SVGIG (reference sequence). V shed 0 bases and J shed 5 bases, with 8 bases lying between them. The CDR3 region has the DNA TGTGCCTGGAGTGTCGCGGGAGATCAGCCCCAGCATTTT. The encoded protein is CAWSVAGDQPQHF.